A selection of T cell receptor beta chains follows, all from one sample in a study of OX40 agonist ivuxolimab in advanced cancers. Sequencing used immunoSEQ multiplex PCR; TCRdb keeps in-frame clones, though not all of them. The table includes approximately 45,000 clones, 70% to 90% detected once. The sequenced sample was CD4+ or CD8+ T cells sorted from blood, obtained in a trial of the OX40 agonist ivuxolimab. Every receptor here comes from an adult with an advanced solid tumor such as melanoma, head and neck, liver or kidney cancer. Each CDR3 is given with its conserved first and last residue. The D gene is left open where the match is weak. Size tells how often a clone was seen (once, few, many) or the class of an expanded clone, and some rows leave it out.

clone_size d_call j_call v_call cdr3_nt cdr3_aa
- - TRBJ1-1 TRBV5-1 TGCGCCAGCAACTCGCCAGAGATGAACACTGAAGCTTTCTTT CASNSPEMNTEAFF
- - TRBJ1-5 TRBV19 TGTGCCAGTAGTATTAAGGGAAATAGCAATCAGCCCCAGCATTTT CASSIKGNSNQPQHF
- TRBD1 TRBJ1-2 TRBV27 TGTGCCAGCAGTTTAGGGACAGGATATGGCTACACCTTC CASSLGTGYGYTF
- TRBD1 TRBJ1-4 TRBV27 TGTGCCAGCACCCTGGCGGCAGGGGGGGACGGAAAACTGTTTTTT CASTLAAGGDGKLFF
- TRBD1 TRBJ1-2 TRBV11-2 TGTGCCAGCAGCAGGGGGACAGGGGACAAAGTAAACTATGGCTACACCTTC CASSRGTGDKVNYGYTF
- TRBD1 TRBJ2-1 TRBV11-1 TGTGCCAGCAGCTTATTGGACAGGGATCCGAATGAGCAGTTCTTC CASSLLDRDPNEQFF
- - TRBJ1-2 TRBV29-1 TGCAGCGTTAAGGGGACCTATGGCTACACCTTC CSVKGTYGYTF
- - TRBJ2-7 TRBV27 TGTGCCAGCAGTTTATCGGGGGAGCAGTACTTC CASSLSGEQYF
once - TRBJ2-3 TRBV6-5 TGTGCCAGCAGTTCACGATGGGGACGGGGAAGGGATACGCAGTATTTT CASSSRWGRGRDTQYF
few - TRBJ1-2 TRBV6-1 TGTGCCAGCAGTACCCAAGGAGGGATGTATGGCTACACCTTC CASSTQGGMYGYTF
- - TRBJ2-6 TRBV10-3 TGTGCCATCAGTGAGGCAGGCAAGAACTCTGGGGCCAACGTCCTGACTTTC CAISEAGKNSGANVLTF
- TRBD1 TRBJ1-2 TRBV7-9 TGTGCCAGCAGCCCCGGGACAGTCTATGGCTACACCTTC CASSPGTVYGYTF
- - TRBJ2-6 TRBV6-6 TGTGCCAGCAGTTATCAGGGTGGGGCCAACGTCCTGACTTTC CASSYQGGANVLTF
- TRBD1 TRBJ1-2 TRBV6-5 TGTGCCAGCAGTTACCTGGACAGGGCGCGTAGCTATGGCTACACCTTC CASSYLDRARSYGYTF
- TRBD2 TRBJ2-3 TRBV5-1 TGCGCCAGCAGCTTGGGACTTACGGGGGGATACACAGATACGCAGTATTTT CASSLGLTGGYTDTQYF
- - TRBJ1-1 TRBV11-2 TGTGCCAGCAGCTTAGGGCCAGGGCAGGTGGGCACTGAAGCTTTCTTT CASSLGPGQVGTEAFF
- TRBD2 TRBJ2-3 TRBV9 TGTGCCAGCAGCGGTCAAGCGGTGCGGGGGGATACGCAGTATTTT CASSGQAVRGDTQYF
- - TRBJ1-1 TRBV7-6 TGTGCCAGCAGCTTAGGGGCAGGGGTGAACACTGAAGCTTTCTTT CASSLGAGVNTEAFF
many - TRBJ1-6 TRBV28 TGTGCCAGCAGTTTTTTGGACTCGGGGAATTCACCCCTCCACTTT CASSFLDSGNSPLHF
- - TRBJ1-3 TRBV4-3 TGCGCCAGCAGCCAAGATTTCACAGGGTGGGGAAACACCATATATTTT CASSQDFTGWGNTIYF
- - TRBJ1-1 TRBV27 TGTGCCAGCAGTTTATCGCCAGGGAACACTGAAGCTTTCTTT CASSLSPGNTEAFF
- - TRBJ1-1 TRBV19 TGTGCCAGTAGTCCCTCCCCCCCGGGACAAAAAACGAACACTGAAGCTTTCTTT CASSPSPPGQKTNTEAFF